These 17 T cell receptor beta chains were sequenced from one sample in a study of shared clonotypes between healthy human individuals. Repertoires were generated with immunoSEQ multiplex PCR, while TCRdb's copy carries only in-frame clones and drops some. Of some 2,000,000 clones listed, roughly 96% are singletons. Sequences were obtained from naive CD4+ T cells sorted from blood. Specified subset: CD45RA+ positively selected. These receptors came from a man younger than 35 in good health.

This clone appeared a single time. This sequence joins TRBV19 and TRBJ2-5; 9 bases are shared with TRBD2. The CDR3 has 16 residues. Losses at the gene ends were 3 bases for V and 5 bases for J; bases not matched to a gene: 10. The V gene's germline CDR1 is LNHDA and CDR2 SQIVND (reference sequence). The CDR3 DNA sequence: TGTGCCAGTAGTATCGGTAGCGGGAGTATTTCGGAGACCCAGTACTTC. This sequence encodes CASSIGSGSISETQYF.

J is TRBJ2-5 and V is TRBV6-5, with D perhaps being TRBD1 or TRBD2 (6 bases each). The V end lost 7 bases, the J end lost 1 base, and 13 bases lay between the germline ends. This CDR3 region has 14 residues. From germline, CDR1 is MNHEY and CDR2 SVGAGI. DNA of the CDR3: TGTGCCAGCACCCCGTGGGGGGCCCAAGAGACCCAGTACTTC. Translated, it gives CASTPWGAQETQYF.

The rearrangement joins TRBV7-9 to TRBJ1-6, with 7 bases that match TRBD1. Germline lookup yields CDR1 SEHNR and CDR2 FQNEAQ (reference sequence). The CDR3 sequence is 16 residues long. J gave up 3 bases and V 5 bases, and 7 bases lay outside the gene matches. The CDR3 loop reads CASSLTGVSYNSPLHF. The CDR3, as DNA: TGTGCCAGCAGCCTAACAGGGGTGAGCTATAATTCACCCCTCCACTTT.

This chain connects TRBV10-3 to TRBJ1-2, with a tentative D call TRBD1 (5 bases). The CDR3 is made up of 13 amino acids. V was pared by 4 bases and J by 8 bases, with 14 bases between. From germline, CDR1 is ENHRY and CDR2 SYGVKD. The CDR3 DNA reads TGTGCCATCAGTGGACAGCTCGGCTACGGCTACACCTTC. This sequence encodes CAISGQLGYGYTF.

The chain joins TRBV20-1 to TRBJ2-3; no reliable D call. Looked up from germline, CDR1 is DFQATT and CDR2 is SNEGSKA (reference sequence). CDR3 length equals 11 residues. Trimming shortened V by 5 bases and J by 7 bases, and 10 bases separated the two germline ends. This CDR3 is CSALVSNTQYF. CDR3 nucleotide sequence: TGCAGTGCTCTAGTGTCCAATACGCAGTATTTT.

The rearrangement uses TRBV5-1 and TRBJ1-2; the match to TRBD1 covers 10 bases. V lost 4 bases and J lost 6; bases outside the gene matches: 12. Germline CDR1 reads SGHRS; CDR2 reads YFSETQ. The CDR3 is made up of 16 amino acids. The CDR3 spells CASSETPGQGMNGYTF. For the CDR3, the DNA is TGCGCCAGCAGCGAAACCCCGGGACAGGGGATGAATGGCTACACCTTC.

As for this clone: This sample includes further DNA sequences coding for the same CDR3. The chain carries TRBV5-1 and TRBJ2-3; D gene ambiguous. CDR3 length: 13 residues. Germline V gene data show CDR1 as SGHRS and CDR2 as YFSETQ. Trimming removed 2 bases at V and 0 bases at J, with 4 bases between. CDR3 DNA: TGCGCCAGCAGCTTAGACAGCACAGATACGCAGTATTTT. Translated: CASSLDSTDTQYF.

The chain joins TRBV25-1 to TRBJ1-6, with 8 bases matching TRBD1. V dropped 8 bases and J dropped 12; count of bases not matched to a gene: 6. The length of the CDR3 is 12 residues. Germline CDR1 and CDR2: MGHDK and SYGVNS. The CDR3 loop is CASGTGPLPLHF. In DNA, the CDR3 is TGTGCCAGCGGGACAGGTCCTTTACCCCTCCACTTT.

The V and J genes are TRBV5-1 and TRBJ1-2; a possible D gene is TRBD1 (6 bases). Germline CDR1 is SGHRS and CDR2 is YFSETQ. The CDR3 runs to 14 residues. V was clipped by 4 bases and J by 8 bases, with 18 bases between them. DNA for the CDR3: TGCGCCAGCAGCCGTGGCAACAGGGAGGACGGCTACACCTTC. As protein: CASSRGNREDGYTF. Combining the CDR3 with reference TRBV5-1 and TRBJ1-2 gives the whole variable domain KAGVTQTPRYLIKTRGQQVTLSCSPISGHRSVSWYQQTPGQGLQFLFEYFSETQRNKGNFPGRFSGRQFSNSRSEMNVSTLELGDSALYLCASSRGNREDGYTFGSGTRLTVV.

This chain uses TRBV11-2 with TRBJ1-2; D perhaps matches TRBD1 (6 bases). Trimming took off 6 bases at V and 8 bases at J, with 19 bases between the two ends. The CDR3 spans 14 residues. Germline-derived CDR1 and CDR2 are SGHAT and FQNNGV. The CDR3: CASRPDSTFGGYTF. DNA for the CDR3: TGTGCCAGCAGACCGGACAGCACTTTCGGCGGCTACACCTTC.

Only one count was recorded for this clone. The rearrangement links TRBV29-1 to TRBJ1-4, with 7 positions matching TRBD1. Looked up from germline, CDR1 is SQVTM and CDR2 is ANQGSEA. The CDR3 extends over 14 amino acids. The V segment lost 5 bases and the J segment 5 bases; nucleotides outside the gene matches: 8. CDR3 bases: TGCAGCGTTCAACCCGGGACAGCAAATGAAAAACTGTTTTTT. Amino acid sequence: CSVQPGTANEKLFF.

V is TRBV7-8 and J is TRBJ2-3; D remains ambiguous. This CDR3 has 14 residues. V was shortened by 0 bases and J by 5 bases, with 9 bases between the two germline ends. Looked up from germline, CDR1 is SGHVS and CDR2 is FQNEAQ. The CDR3 coding sequence is TGTGCCAGCAGCTTAGCTGGAGATGTAGATACGCAGTATTTT. Amino acids: CASSLAGDVDTQYF.

Points on this clone: A junction end diverges from the germline sequence, so it may reflect a read error. J is TRBJ2-7 and V is TRBV4-1; 14 nucleotides agree with TRBD2. The CDR3 is made up of 17 amino acids. Looked up from germline, CDR1 is MGHRA and CDR2 is YSYEKL. Here the CDR3 reads CASSEGLAGVPSYQQYF. The CDR3, as DNA: TGCGCCAGCAGCGAGGGACTAGCGGGAGTCCCATCCTACCAGCAGTACTTC.

The chain carries TRBV5-1 and TRBJ2-5, with D perhaps matching TRBD1 (5 bases). Germline assignment: CDR1 SGHRS and CDR2 YFSETQ. The length of the CDR3 is 15 residues. Between the trimmed V and J ends, which lost 4 bases and 0 bases, there was a span of 13 bases. CDR3 loop: CASSPIGAYQETQYF. DNA of the CDR3: TGCGCCAGCAGCCCTATTGGGGCTTACCAAGAGACCCAGTACTTC.

The CDR3 DNA reads as TGTGCCACCGCGGTGCAAGGGGCTAACTATGGCTACACCTTC. It encodes CATAVQGANYGYTF. V gene TRBV7-2 combines with J gene TRBJ1-2; the D gene is possibly TRBD1 (5 bases). The CDR3 has 14 residues. With 10 bases removed from V and 0 bases from J, the gap between germline ends came to 15 bases. The germline CDR1 and CDR2 sequences are SGHTA and FQGNSA.

The J gene is TRBJ2-6, the V gene TRBV5-4; D is possibly TRBD2 (6 bases). V lost 5 bases to trimming and J lost 0 bases, with 15 bases between them. The CDR3 loop spans 17 amino acids. CDR1 is SGHNT, CDR2 YYREEE, per germline (reference sequence). Written as DNA, the CDR3 is TGTGCCAGCAGGCCAAGGGGACTCAGCTCTGGGGCCAACGTCCTGACTTTC. As protein: CASRPRGLSSGANVLTF.

V is TRBV5-1 and J is TRBJ2-7, with 7 bases fitting TRBD1. The CDR3 consists of 15 residues. Losses at the gene ends were 0 bases for V and 0 bases for J; bases not matched to a gene: 3. In germline, CDR1 is SGHRS, CDR2 YFSETQ. The CDR3 DNA is TGCGCCAGCAGCTTGGGGGACAGCAACTCCTACGAGCAGTACTTC. Protein sequence: CASSLGDSNSYEQYF.